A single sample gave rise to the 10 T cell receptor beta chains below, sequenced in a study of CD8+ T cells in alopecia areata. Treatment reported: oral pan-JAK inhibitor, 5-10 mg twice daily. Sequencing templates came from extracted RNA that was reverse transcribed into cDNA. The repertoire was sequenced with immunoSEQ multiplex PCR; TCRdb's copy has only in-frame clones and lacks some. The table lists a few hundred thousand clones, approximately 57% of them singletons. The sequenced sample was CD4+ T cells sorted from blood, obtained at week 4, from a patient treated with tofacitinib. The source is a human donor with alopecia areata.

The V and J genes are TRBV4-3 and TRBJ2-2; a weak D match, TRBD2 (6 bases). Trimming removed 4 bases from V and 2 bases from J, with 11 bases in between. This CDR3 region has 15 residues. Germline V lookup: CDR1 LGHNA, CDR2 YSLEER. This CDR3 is CASSRGTVNTGELFF. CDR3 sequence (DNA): TGCGCCAGCAGCCGCGGGACGGTTAACACCGGGGAGCTGTTTTTT.

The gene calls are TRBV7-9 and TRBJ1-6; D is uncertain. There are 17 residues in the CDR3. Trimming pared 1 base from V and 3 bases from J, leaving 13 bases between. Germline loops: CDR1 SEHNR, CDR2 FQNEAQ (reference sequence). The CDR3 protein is CASSLGRAADYNSPLHF. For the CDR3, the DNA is TGTGCCAGCAGCTTAGGAAGGGCGGCGGACTATAATTCACCCCTCCACTTT.

CDR3 region: CSVESGTYGYTF. CDR3 coding DNA: TGCAGCGTTGAGTCAGGGACCTATGGCTACACCTTC. This chain uses TRBV29-1 with TRBJ1-2, with a tentative D call TRBD1 (5 bases). Trimming cost V 3 bases and J 4 bases, with 9 bases left between them. This CDR3 is 12 amino acids long. The germline CDR1 and CDR2 sequences are SQVTM and ANQGSEA.

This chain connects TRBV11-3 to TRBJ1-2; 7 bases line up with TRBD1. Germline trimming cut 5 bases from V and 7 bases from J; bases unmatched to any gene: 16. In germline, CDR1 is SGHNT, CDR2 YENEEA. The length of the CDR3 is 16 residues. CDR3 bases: TGTGCCAGCAGCGTGGGGTGGACAGGCTCGGCGAGTGGCTACACCTTC. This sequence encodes CASSVGWTGSASGYTF.

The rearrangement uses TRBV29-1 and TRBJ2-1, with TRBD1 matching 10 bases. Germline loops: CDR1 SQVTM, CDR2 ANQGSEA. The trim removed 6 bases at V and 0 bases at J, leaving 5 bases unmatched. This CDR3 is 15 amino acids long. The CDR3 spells CSVFGTGDSYNEQFF. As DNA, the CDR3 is TGCAGCGTGTTCGGGACAGGGGACTCCTACAATGAGCAGTTCTTC.

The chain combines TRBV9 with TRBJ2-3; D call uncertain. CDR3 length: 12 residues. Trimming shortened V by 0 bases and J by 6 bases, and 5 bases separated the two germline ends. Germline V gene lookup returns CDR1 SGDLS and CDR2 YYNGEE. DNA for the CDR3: TGTGCCAGCAGCGTAGCTTTGGATACGCAGTATTTT. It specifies CASSVALDTQYF.

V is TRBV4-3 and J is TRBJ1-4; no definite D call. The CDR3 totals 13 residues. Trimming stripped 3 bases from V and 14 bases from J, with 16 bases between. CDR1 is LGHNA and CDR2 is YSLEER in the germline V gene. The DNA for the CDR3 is TGCGCCAGCAGCCACCGTCTTGGAGGGAGTCTGTTTTTT. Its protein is CASSHRLGGSLFF.

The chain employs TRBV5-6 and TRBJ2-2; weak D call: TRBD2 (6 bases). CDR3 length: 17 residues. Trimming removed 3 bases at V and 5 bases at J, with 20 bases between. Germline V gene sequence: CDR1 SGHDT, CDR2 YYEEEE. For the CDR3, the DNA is TGTGCCAGCAGCTCCCCGGGACTTAAAATGAGAACCGGGGAGCTGTTTTTT. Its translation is CASSSPGLKMRTGELFF.

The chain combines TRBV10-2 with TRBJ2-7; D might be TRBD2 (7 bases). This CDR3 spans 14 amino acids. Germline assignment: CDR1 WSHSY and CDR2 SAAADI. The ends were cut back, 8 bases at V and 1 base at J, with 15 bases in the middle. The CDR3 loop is CASSKGGASYEQYF. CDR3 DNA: TGCGCCAGCTCCAAAGGGGGGGCATCCTACGAGCAGTACTTC.

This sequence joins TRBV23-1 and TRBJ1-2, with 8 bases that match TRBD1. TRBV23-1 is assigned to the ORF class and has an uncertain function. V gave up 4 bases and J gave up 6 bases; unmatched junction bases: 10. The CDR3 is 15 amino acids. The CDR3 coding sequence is TGCGCCAGCAGTCCAGGGGGCAAGATTTCGGATGGCTACACCTTC. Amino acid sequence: CASSPGGKISDGYTF.